The entry below gives a single T cell receptor beta chain sequence along with its context. This clonotype was seen at least ten times. It lacks a known antigen. No qualities accompany the bases; no much larger clone lies one base away. This entry comes from a study of CD8 T cells in ankylosing spondylitis (dated by TCRdb to between 2016 and 2019). The study in broad terms: The study set out to find disease-linked TCR variants by profiling T cell receptor beta repertoires in ankylosing spondylitis patients and healthy donors. Peripheral blood samples were taken, and synovial fluid was additionally collected from ankylosing spondylitis patients. The whole study cohort included over 85 healthy donors and 25 ankylosing spondylitis patients. General study outcomes and caveats: Blood from ankylosing spondylitis patients appeared to be characterized by a TCR beta motif composed of under 10 highly homologous amino acid variants. The disease-linked clones had a CD8+ phenotype and were found at relatively low frequencies in peripheral blood. Significant enrichment of the disease-linked clones was reported in matched synovial fluid samples from ankylosing spondylitis patients. Some motif variants were previously reported in synovial fluid and blood of reactive arthritis patients, suggesting common disease-initiation mechanisms.

V drops 6 bases and J drops 5 bases, leaving 14 bases in between. The CDR3 sequence holds 13 residues, the cysteine and phenylalanine included. The sequence is cut down to CDR3 DNA, 39 bases in frame from base 1. CDR1 is given as DFQATT and CDR2 as SNEGSKA, both from the germline V gene (reference sequence). The sequencer listed for this sample is Illumina HiSeq 2500. TCR beta libraries were prepared by quantitative 5'-RACE with molecular barcodes. Under the source paper's analysis protocol: Disease-linked TCR variants were identified with a new computational method built on a probabilistic model of VDJ rearrangement. TCRdb handled the public reads itself, with Q25 trimming in fastp and clone calling in MiXCR, and kept productive beta chains. Each entry merges the rows of one CDR3 protein and shows their most common DNA and genes. TCRdb, not the original authors, processed these V and J calls. This sample gives about 440,000 distinct CDR3 sequences in total; under 20% of them show up just once. The top ten constitute approximately 0.97% of the sample.

The receptor was isolated from a male donor with ankylosing spondylitis. Recombination joined TRBV20-1 with TRBJ2-1, with TRBD1 as a weak D call on 5 bases. The sample taken for sequencing was blood, either unsorted or a sorted T cell fraction (not recorded which). The DNA reads as follows: TGCAGTGCCAACTGGACACCCAACAATGAGCAGTTCTTC. The translation is CSANWTPNNEQFF.